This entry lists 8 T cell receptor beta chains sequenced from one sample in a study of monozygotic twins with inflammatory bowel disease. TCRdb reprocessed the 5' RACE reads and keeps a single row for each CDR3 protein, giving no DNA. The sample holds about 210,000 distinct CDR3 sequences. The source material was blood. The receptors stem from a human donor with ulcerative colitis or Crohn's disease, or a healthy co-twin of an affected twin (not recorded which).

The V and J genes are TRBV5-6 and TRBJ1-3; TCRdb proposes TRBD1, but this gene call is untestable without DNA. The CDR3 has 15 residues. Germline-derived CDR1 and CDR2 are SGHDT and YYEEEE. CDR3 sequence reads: CASRPGERSGNTIYF.

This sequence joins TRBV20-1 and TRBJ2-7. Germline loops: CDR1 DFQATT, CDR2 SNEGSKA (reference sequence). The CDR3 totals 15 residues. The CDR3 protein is CSAHSVGSGTYEQYF.

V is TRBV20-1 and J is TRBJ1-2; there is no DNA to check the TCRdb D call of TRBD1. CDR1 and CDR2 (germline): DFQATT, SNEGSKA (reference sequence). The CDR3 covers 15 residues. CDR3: CSARGTGNANYGYTF.

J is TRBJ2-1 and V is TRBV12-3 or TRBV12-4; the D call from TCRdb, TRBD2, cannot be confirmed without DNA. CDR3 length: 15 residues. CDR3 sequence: CASSWTSGAYNEQFF.

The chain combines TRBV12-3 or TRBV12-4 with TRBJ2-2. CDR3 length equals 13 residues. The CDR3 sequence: CASIPKTTGELFF.

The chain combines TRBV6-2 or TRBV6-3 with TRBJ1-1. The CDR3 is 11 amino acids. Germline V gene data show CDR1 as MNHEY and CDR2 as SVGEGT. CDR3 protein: CASSLGGRAFF.

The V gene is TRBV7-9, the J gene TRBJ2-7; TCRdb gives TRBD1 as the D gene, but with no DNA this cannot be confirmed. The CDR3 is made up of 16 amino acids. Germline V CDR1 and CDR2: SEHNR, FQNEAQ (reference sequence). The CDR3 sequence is CASSPPGDAPPYEQYF.

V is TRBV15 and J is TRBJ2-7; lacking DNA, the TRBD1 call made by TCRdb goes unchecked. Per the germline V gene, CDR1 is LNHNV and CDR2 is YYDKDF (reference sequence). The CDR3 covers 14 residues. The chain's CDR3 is CATSRGDRAYEQYF.